The T cell receptor (beta chain) described here comes from a study of metastatic and nonmetastatic thyroid tumors. Ahead of thyroid surgery, no patient had received treatment of any kind. TCRdb called clones again from the PCR reads with MiXCR. This table holds 12,000 or so clones, around a third found once. Germline values: CDR1 SGHTS, CDR2 YDEGEE. The V segment lost 5 bases and the J segment 0 bases; nucleotides outside the gene matches: 10. The CDR3 covers 16 residues. The origin of this receptor is a female donor with papillary thyroid cancer or a benign thyroid nodule (not recorded which). Some clones in this sample may be carry-over from other donors' samples. The sequencing sample was made of tumor tissue. The chain couples TRBV5-8 to TRBJ1-1; TRBD1 aligns across 7 bases. Written as DNA, the CDR3 is TGTGCCAGCAGTTCGGGACAGTCTCTTATGAACACTGAAGCTTTCTTT. It yields the protein CASSSGQSLMNTEAFF.